This T cell receptor beta chain was sequenced for a study of blood T cell repertoires in COVID-19. Looking at the study overall: Samples of COVID-19 (acute and convalescent) were obtained from the United States, Italy and Spain. PBMCs, B-cell-depleted T cells, or T cells provided the cDNA or gDNA that made up the material.

Produced via immunoSEQ multiplex PCR; TCRdb's table is partial and in-frame only. The data contain roughly 20,000 clones, around 86% of them singletons. This CDR3 contains 15 residues. The source of this sequence is a human donor in a cohort sampled during active COVID-19. Sequenced sample: peripheral blood. The V and J genes are TRBV1 and TRBJ1-5; the D call in the table, TRBD1, was not verified against the DNA. TRBV1 is designated a pseudogene. In DNA, the CDR3 is TGCACCAGCCCCCTACACTTCGACAGTAATCAGCCCCAGCATTTT. This sequence encodes CTSPLHFDSNQPQHF.